The present T cell receptor beta chain was sequenced within a study of cytomegalovirus exposure and HLA in healthy donors. This CDR3 is built from 14 residues. From germline, CDR1 is SGHTA and CDR2 FQGTGA. J gave up 6 bases and V 5 bases, and 10 bases lay outside the gene matches. With respect to this clone: Its antigen remains unidentified.

Points from the study as a whole: The authors listed around 150 TCR beta chains as cytomegalovirus-associated.

Assay: immunoSEQ multiplex PCR; the TCRdb copy retains only in-frame clones and omits some. The data contain fewer than 200,000 clones, about 90% of them singletons. The receptor was derived from a woman aged 18-29 years in good health and CMV-seropositive. V is TRBV7-3 and J is TRBJ2-7, with 7 bases identical to TRBD2. Sequenced input: PBMCs. CDR3 DNA: TGTGCCAGCAGCCCCACGGGGGGAGGGACCGAGCAGTACTTC. It codes for CASSPTGGGTEQYF.